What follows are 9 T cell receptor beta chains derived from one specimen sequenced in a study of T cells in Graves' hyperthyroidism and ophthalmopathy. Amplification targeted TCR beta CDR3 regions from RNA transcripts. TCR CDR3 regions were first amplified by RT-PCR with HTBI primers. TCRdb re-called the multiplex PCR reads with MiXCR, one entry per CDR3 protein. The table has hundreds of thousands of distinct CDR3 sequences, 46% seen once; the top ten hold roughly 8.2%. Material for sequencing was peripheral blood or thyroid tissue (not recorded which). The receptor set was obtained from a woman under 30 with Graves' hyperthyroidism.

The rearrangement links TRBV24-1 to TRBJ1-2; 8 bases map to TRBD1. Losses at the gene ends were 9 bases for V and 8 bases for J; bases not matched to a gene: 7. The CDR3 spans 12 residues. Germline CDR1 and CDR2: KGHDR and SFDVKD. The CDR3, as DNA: TGTGCCACCTCGACAGGGGCGCAGGGCTACACCTTC. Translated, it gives CATSTGAQGYTF.

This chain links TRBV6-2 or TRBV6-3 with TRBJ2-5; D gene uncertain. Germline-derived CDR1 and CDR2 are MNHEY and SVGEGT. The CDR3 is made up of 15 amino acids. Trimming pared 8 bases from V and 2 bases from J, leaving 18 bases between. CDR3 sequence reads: CASRSFGSLQETQYF. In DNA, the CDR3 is TGTGCCAGCCGTAGTTTTGGCAGCTTACAAGAGACCCAGTACTTC.

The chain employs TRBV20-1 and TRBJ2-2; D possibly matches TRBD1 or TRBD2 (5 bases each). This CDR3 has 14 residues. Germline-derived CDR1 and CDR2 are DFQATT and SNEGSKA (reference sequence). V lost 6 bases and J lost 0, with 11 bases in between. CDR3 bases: TGCAGTGCGCCCGGGACGACGAACACCGGGGAGCTGTTTTTT. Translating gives CSAPGTTNTGELFF.

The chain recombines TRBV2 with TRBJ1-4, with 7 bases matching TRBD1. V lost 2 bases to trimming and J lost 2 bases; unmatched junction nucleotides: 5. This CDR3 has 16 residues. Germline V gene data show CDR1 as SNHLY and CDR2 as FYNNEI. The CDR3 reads CASSETGVGTNEKLFF. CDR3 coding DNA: TGTGCCAGCAGTGAAACAGGGGTGGGGACTAATGAAAAACTGTTTTTT. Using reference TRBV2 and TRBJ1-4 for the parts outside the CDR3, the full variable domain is EPEVTQTPSHQVTQMGQEVILRCVPISNHLYFYWYRQILGQKVEFLVSFYNNEISEKSEIFDDQFSVERPDGSNFTLKIRSTKLEDSAMYFCASSETGVGTNEKLFFGSGTQLSVL.

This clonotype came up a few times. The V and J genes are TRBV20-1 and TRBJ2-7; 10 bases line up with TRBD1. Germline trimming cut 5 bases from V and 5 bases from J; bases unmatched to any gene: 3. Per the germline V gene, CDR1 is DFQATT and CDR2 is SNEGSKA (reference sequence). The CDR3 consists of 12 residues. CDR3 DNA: TGCAGTGCTGACAGGGGGCCCGACGAGCAGTACTTC. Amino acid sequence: CSADRGPDEQYF.

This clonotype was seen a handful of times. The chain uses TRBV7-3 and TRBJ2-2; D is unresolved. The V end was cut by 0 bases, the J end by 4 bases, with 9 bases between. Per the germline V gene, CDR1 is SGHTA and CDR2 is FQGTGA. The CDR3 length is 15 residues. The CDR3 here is CASSLTNEPTGELFF. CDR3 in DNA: TGTGCCAGCAGCTTAACTAACGAACCCACCGGGGAGCTGTTTTTT. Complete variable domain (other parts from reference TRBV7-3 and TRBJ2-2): GAGVSQTPSNKVTEKGKYVELRCDPISGHTALYWYRQSLGQGPEFLIYFQGTGAADDSGLPNDRFFAVRPEGSVSTLKIQRTERGDSAVYLCASSLTNEPTGELFFGEGSRLTVL.

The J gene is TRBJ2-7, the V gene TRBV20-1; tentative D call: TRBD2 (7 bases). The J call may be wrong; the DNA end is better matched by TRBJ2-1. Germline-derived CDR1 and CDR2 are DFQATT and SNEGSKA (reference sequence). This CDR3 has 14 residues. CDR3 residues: CSARRGGGRDEQFF. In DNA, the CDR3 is TGCAGTGCTAGAAGGGGAGGGGGGAGGGATGAGCAGTTCTTC.

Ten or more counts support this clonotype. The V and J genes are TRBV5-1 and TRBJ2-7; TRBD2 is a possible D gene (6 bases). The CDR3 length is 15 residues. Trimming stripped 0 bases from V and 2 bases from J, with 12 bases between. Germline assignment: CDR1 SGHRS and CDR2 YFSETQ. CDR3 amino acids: CASSLDLGGAYEQYF. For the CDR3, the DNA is TGCGCCAGCAGCTTGGACTTGGGAGGAGCCTACGAGCAGTACTTC.

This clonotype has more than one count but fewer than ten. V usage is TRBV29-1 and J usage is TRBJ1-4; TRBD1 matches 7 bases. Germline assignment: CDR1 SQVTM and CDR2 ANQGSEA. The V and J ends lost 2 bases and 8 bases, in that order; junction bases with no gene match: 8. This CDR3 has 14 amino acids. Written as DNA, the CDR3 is TGCAGCGTTGAATCTACAGGGGTAGACGAAAAACTGTTTTTT. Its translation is CSVESTGVDEKLFF.